This entry concerns a single T cell receptor beta chain. The target antigen is unknown. At least two post-ART and at least one pre-ART PBMC sample were available for each donor. The source of the sample is a study of long-term antiretroviral therapy in people with HIV. Findings and limits, study-wide: ART preceded a rise in diversity that nonetheless stayed lower than in transplant donor controls.

The run of the v3.0 immunoSEQ assay was at survey level. Assay: immunoSEQ multiplex PCR; the TCRdb copy retains only in-frame clones and omits some. The sample has 12,000 to 15,000 clones; about 80% are singletons. CDR1 and CDR2 (germline): ENHRY, SYGVKD. The CDR3 runs to 18 residues. Trimming at V came to 4 bases and at J to 0 bases, leaving 14 bases not matched to a gene. The TCR was taken from a man aged 35 to 55 with HIV. This specimen was unsorted PBMCs, taken 3.2 years before starting antiretroviral therapy. V and J are TRBV10-3 and TRBJ1-1, with 7 bases identical to TRBD1. CDR3 sequence: CAISGGGPGAKVNTEAFF. The CDR3 DNA reads as TGTGCCATCAGTGGAGGGGGCCCGGGGGCGAAAGTGAACACTGAAGCTTTCTTT.